The 30 T cell receptor beta chains given below trace back to one sample, sequenced in a study of CD8 T cells in ankylosing spondylitis. TCRdb analysed the 5' RACE reads with MiXCR anew, one entry per CDR3 protein. The top ten clones hold approximately 33% of a sample with 270,000 or so distinct CDR3 sequences, about 18% of them seen once. The sequenced material came from blood, either unsorted or a sorted T cell fraction (not recorded which). Every receptor here comes from a male donor with ankylosing spondylitis or in good health (not recorded which).

The chain recombines TRBV29-1 with TRBJ2-3, with TRBD1 identical over 11 bases. Trimming cost V 7 bases and J 5 bases; bases outside gene matches: 5. The length of the CDR3 is 13 residues. Germline CDR1 SQVTM, CDR2 ANQGSEA. CDR3 in DNA: TGCAGCGCGGAGGGGACAGGGGGAGATACGCAGTATTTT. Translated: CSAEGTGGDTQYF.

V and J are TRBV12-3 or TRBV12-4 and TRBJ2-3; 15 positions match TRBD2. With V trimmed by 6 bases and J by 4 bases, 8 bases remained unmatched. The CDR3 has 17 residues. Here the CDR3 DNA reads TGTGCCAGCAGGGGACTAGCGGGAGGAGTCCCCCCAGATACGCAGTATTTT. Translating gives CASRGLAGGVPPDTQYF.

V and J are TRBV7-9 and TRBJ2-7, with D perhaps matching TRBD1 (6 bases). Germline CDR1 is SEHNR and CDR2 is FQNEAQ (reference sequence). Trimming removed 5 bases from V and 3 bases from J, with 14 bases in between. This CDR3 has 14 amino acids. CDR3 nucleotide sequence: TGTGCCAGCAGCCTCAGCACAGGGAACTACGAGCAGTACTTC. Encoded protein: CASSLSTGNYEQYF.

V is TRBV12-3 or TRBV12-4 and J is TRBJ2-7; TRBD1 aligns across 9 bases. The CDR3 runs 17 residues. V was clipped by 5 bases and J by 3 bases; unmatched bases: 14. CDR3 DNA sequence: TGTGCCAGCAGTGCGACAGGGGGTAAGGAGGGTCTCTACGAGCAGTACTTC. Translating gives CASSATGGKEGLYEQYF.

This clonotype was counted a few times. J is TRBJ2-2 and V is TRBV24-1; 7 bases line up with TRBD2. CDR1 and CDR2 (germline): KGHDR, SFDVKD. CDR3 size: 14 residues. Trimming removed 4 bases from V and 5 bases from J; junction bases left unmatched: 3. CDR3 loop: CATSEPSGTGELFF. The CDR3 DNA is TGTGCCACCAGTGAACCTAGCGGAACCGGGGAGCTGTTTTTT.

In this sample, this clonotype turned up a few times. This chain uses TRBV20-1 with TRBJ1-5; D remains unclear. Germline CDR1 DFQATT, CDR2 SNEGSKA (reference sequence). V was trimmed by 6 bases and J by 8 bases, leaving 17 bases between them. The CDR3 sequence is 13 residues long. The chain's CDR3 is CSALSEDAEPQHF. The CDR3 nucleotides are TGCAGTGCCCTGAGCGAAGACGCGGAGCCCCAGCATTTT.

This clonotype was counted between two and nine times. This sequence joins TRBV13 and TRBJ2-1; 12 bases agree with TRBD2. CDR1 is PRHDT, CDR2 FYEKMQ, per germline (reference sequence). The CDR3 contains 17 residues. Trimming removed 6 bases from V and 6 bases from J; junction bases left unmatched: 12. The CDR3, as DNA: TGTGCCAGCAGGATGACTAGCGGGAGCCCCTCCCGCAATGAGCAGTTCTTC. It yields the protein CASRMTSGSPSRNEQFF.

This chain uses TRBV27 with TRBJ2-2; TRBD2 agrees at 8 bases. Trimming took 5 bases from V and 4 from J; bases not matched to a gene: 9. Germline CDR1 reads MNHEY; CDR2 reads SMNVEV (reference sequence). The CDR3 consists of 16 residues. CDR3 sequence: CASSPTSGAGTGELFF. CDR3 in DNA: TGTGCCAGCAGTCCTACTAGCGGAGCGGGCACCGGGGAGCTGTTTTTT.

In this sample, this clonotype turned up many times. The chain uses TRBV6-6 and TRBJ2-3, with D uncertain. The V end lost 2 bases, the J end lost 5 bases, and 2 bases lay between the germline ends. The CDR3 is made up of 11 amino acids. Germline V gene lookup returns CDR1 MNHNY and CDR2 SVGAGI (reference sequence). CDR3 sequence (DNA): TGTGCCAGCAGTTACCAAGATACGCAGTATTTT. It yields the protein CASSYQDTQYF.

In its sample, this clonotype was seen many times. The V call is TRBV7-9, the J call TRBJ1-1; TRBD1 matches 9 bases. CDR3 length equals 15 residues. The germline CDR1 and CDR2 sequences are SEHNR and FQNEAQ (reference sequence). V shed 1 base, J shed 3 bases, and the junction held 3 bases outside the gene matches. CDR3 sequence reads: CASSLEGTGYTEAFF. DNA of the CDR3: TGTGCCAGCAGCTTAGAAGGGACAGGGTACACTGAAGCTTTCTTT.

This chain uses TRBV27 with TRBJ2-1; the D gene is possibly TRBD2 (5 bases). V lost 6 bases and J 8 bases, leaving 20 bases between the germline ends. Germline assignment: CDR1 MNHEY and CDR2 SMNVEV (reference sequence). The CDR3 consists of 15 residues. This chain's CDR3 is CASSIGETAGDEQFF. DNA of the CDR3: TGTGCCAGCAGCATTGGGGAGACGGCGGGCGATGAGCAGTTCTTC.

In its sample, this clonotype was seen a few times. V gene TRBV25-1 combines with J gene TRBJ1-3; D uncertain. Germline assignment: CDR1 MGHDK and CDR2 SYGVNS. The CDR3 totals 13 residues. V was cut by 9 bases and J by 4 bases, with 13 bases left in between. The CDR3 is CASIPRTGNTIYF. The CDR3 nucleotides read TGTGCCAGTATTCCCCGGACGGGAAACACCATATATTTT.

The J gene is TRBJ2-7, the V gene TRBV7-9, with D perhaps given as TRBD1 or TRBD2 (6 bases each). Germline V lookup: CDR1 SEHNR, CDR2 FQNEAQ (reference sequence). V lost 5 bases and J lost 0, with 17 bases in between. The CDR3 consists of 16 residues. The CDR3 nucleotides are TGTGCCAGCAGCCCCCCCGGGGGCGTTAGCTCCTACGAGCAGTACTTC. It specifies CASSPPGGVSSYEQYF.

The chain combines TRBV28 with TRBJ2-3; possible D gene TRBD2, 5 bases. Trimming pared 3 bases from V and 3 bases from J, leaving 16 bases between. Germline CDR1 and CDR2: MDHEN and SYDVKM. The CDR3 is made up of 16 amino acids. CDR3 region: CASSFLLARPTDTQYF. The CDR3 nucleotides are TGTGCCAGCAGTTTTCTTCTAGCTCGTCCAACAGATACGCAGTATTTT.

This clonotype has a handful of counts. The chain has TRBV27 and TRBJ1-5, with 9 bases fitting TRBD1. Losses at the gene ends were 1 base for V and 6 bases for J; bases not matched to a gene: 4. The CDR3 runs 15 residues. Germline V gene sequence: CDR1 MNHEY, CDR2 SMNVEV (reference sequence). The CDR3 DNA follows: TGTGCCAGCAGTTTATTTATGACAGGGGGTCAGCCCCAGCATTTT. It codes for CASSLFMTGGQPQHF.

The chain is built from TRBV7-6 and TRBJ2-1, with TRBD2 as a possible D gene (7 bases). Deletions cut 5 bases from V and 7 bases from J, with 18 bases between. This CDR3 has 15 residues. Germline assignment: CDR1 SGHVS and CDR2 FNYEAQ. CDR3 loop: CASSLSGGGKNEQFF. In DNA, the CDR3 is TGTGCCAGCAGCCTCTCGGGCGGGGGCAAAAATGAGCAGTTCTTC.

This clonotype was counted between two and nine times. The chain employs TRBV4-1 and TRBJ2-5; 8 nucleotides match TRBD1. J was trimmed by 4 bases and V by 4 bases; bases with no gene match: 5. Germline values: CDR1 MGHRA, CDR2 YSYEKL. The CDR3 totals 14 residues. The chain's CDR3 is CASSLDRGSETQYF. For the CDR3, the DNA is TGCGCCAGCAGCCTAGACAGGGGATCAGAGACCCAGTACTTC.

This clonotype was recorded a few times. The chain links TRBV10-3 to TRBJ2-7, with 11 positions matching TRBD2. The junction had 15 bases not matched to a gene; V was cut back by 7 bases and J by 4 bases. Looked up from germline, CDR1 is ENHRY and CDR2 is SYGVKD. The CDR3 is 17 amino acids. The CDR3 nucleotides read TGTGCCATCACTGCAGACTTAGCGGGAGGGCCGGGATACGAGCAGTACTTC. It specifies CAITADLAGGPGYEQYF.

This clonotype appeared a few times. The rearrangement joins TRBV24-1 to TRBJ2-3; no definite D call. The ends were cut back, 0 bases at V and 4 bases at J, with 7 bases in the middle. The CDR3 contains 14 residues. Looked up from germline, CDR1 is KGHDR and CDR2 is SFDVKD. Here the CDR3 reads CATSDLFGADTQYF. CDR3 in DNA: TGTGCCACCAGTGATTTGTTCGGCGCAGATACGCAGTATTTT.

This chain connects TRBV7-6 to TRBJ1-1; D is unclear. The CDR3 is 13 amino acids. Germline CDR1 and CDR2: SGHVS and FNYEAQ. V was cut by 5 bases and J by 4 bases, with 11 bases left in between. The CDR3 reads CASSQDLSTEAFF. The CDR3 DNA is TGTGCCAGCAGCCAAGACTTGAGCACTGAAGCTTTCTTT.

The CDR3 coding sequence is TGTGCCAGCAGCGCTGACAATGAGCAGTTCTTC. The encoded protein is CASSADNEQFF. J is TRBJ2-1 and V is TRBV9; D remains unclear. V was cut by 3 bases and J by 5 bases, with 3 bases left in between. The CDR3 covers 11 residues. Looked up from germline, CDR1 is SGDLS and CDR2 is YYNGEE.

The chain combines TRBV12-3 or TRBV12-4 with TRBJ2-7; perhaps TRBD2 as D (5 bases). V lost 3 bases and J lost 1, with 7 bases in between. The CDR3 has 13 residues. The DNA of the CDR3 is TGTGCCAGCAGTTTTGAGGGTTCCTACGAGCAGTACTTC. It specifies CASSFEGSYEQYF.

The chain is built from TRBV6-1 and TRBJ2-5; 11 bases fit TRBD1. The CDR3 covers 14 residues. CDR1 is MNHNS and CDR2 is SASEGT in the germline V gene. After removal of 8 bases from V and 5 bases from J, the junction contained 7 bases not matched to a gene. CDR3 protein: CASGQGAFSETQYF. The CDR3 DNA sequence: TGTGCCAGCGGACAGGGGGCGTTTTCGGAGACCCAGTACTTC.

The table lists this clonotype with many counts. The rearrangement joins TRBV21-1 to TRBJ2-5; the D call in the table, TRBD1, was not verified against the DNA. TRBV21-1 is reported as a pseudogene. The CDR3 loop spans 17 amino acids. CDR3 residues: CASSKSLATGGSETQYF. The CDR3 DNA reads TGTGCCAGCAGCAAATCCCTCGCGACAGGGGGATCAGAGACCCAGTACTTC.

This clonotype was counted at least ten times. The chain links TRBV7-8 to TRBJ2-7; TRBD1 matches at 8 bases. CDR3 length: 14 residues. Trimming cost V 5 bases and J 4 bases; bases outside gene matches: 7. Germline values: CDR1 SGHVS, CDR2 FQNEAQ. Here the CDR3 DNA reads TGTGCCAGCAGCGAAGCCGGGACAGGTTACGAGCAGTACTTC. Its translation is CASSEAGTGYEQYF.

This clonotype appeared a few times. The rearrangement links TRBV9 to TRBJ2-7, with D perhaps matching TRBD2 (5 bases). The germline V gene encodes CDR1 SGDLS and CDR2 YYNGEE. Trimming cost V 3 bases and J 2 bases, with 9 bases left between them. The CDR3 covers 13 residues. The CDR3 DNA sequence: TGTGCCAGCAGCGAGGACTCTACCTACGAGCAGTACTTC. Translated: CASSEDSTYEQYF.

This clonotype was counted only a few times. The V gene is TRBV15, the J gene TRBJ2-1; 7 bases match TRBD2. Germline values: CDR1 LNHNV, CDR2 YYDKDF (reference sequence). After removal of 2 bases from V and 4 bases from J, the junction contained 8 bases not matched to a gene. The CDR3 contains 16 residues. DNA of the CDR3: TGTGCCACCAGCAGAATAAGCGGGGCCCCTTACAATGAGCAGTTCTTC. This sequence encodes CATSRISGAPYNEQFF.

The rearrangement uses TRBV29-1 and TRBJ2-5; 8 bases align to TRBD2. CDR1 is SQVTM and CDR2 is ANQGSEA in the germline V gene. The CDR3 is 13 amino acids. V dropped 3 bases and J dropped 5; count of bases not matched to a gene: 5. The DNA of the CDR3 is TGCAGCGTTGACGGGGGGGCGGGGGAGACCCAGTACTTC. Translated: CSVDGGAGETQYF.

This clonotype was observed a handful of times. The chain uses TRBV11-3 and TRBJ1-1; no reliable D call. Germline V CDR1 and CDR2: SGHNT, YENEEA. The CDR3 is 13 residues long. With 5 bases removed from V and 5 bases from J, the gap between germline ends came to 12 bases. This CDR3 reads CASSHGLGTEAFF. The CDR3 nucleotides are TGTGCCAGCAGCCATGGATTAGGTACTGAAGCTTTCTTT. The whole variable domain, filled in from reference TRBV11-3 and TRBJ1-1, reads EAGVVQSPRYKIIEKKQPVAFWCNPISGHNTLYWYLQNLGQGPELLIRYENEEAVDDSQLPKDRFSAERLKGVDSTLKIQPAELGDSAVYLCASSHGLGTEAFFGQGTRLTVV.

The sample holds a few counts of this clonotype. J is TRBJ2-3 and V is TRBV6-2 or TRBV6-3; TRBD2 aligns across 8 bases. This CDR3 contains 16 residues. Germline CDR1 and CDR2: MNHEY and SVGEGT. The trim removed 6 bases at V and 3 bases at J, leaving 11 bases unmatched. This chain's CDR3 is CASSELSGSQTDTQYF. In DNA form, the CDR3 reads TGTGCCAGCAGCGAACTAAGCGGGAGTCAGACAGATACGCAGTATTTT.